The rows below give T cell receptor beta chains drawn from one sample of a study of T cell responses to AZD1222 COVID-19 vaccine. Data came from immunoSEQ multiplex PCR; TCRdb stores just in-frame clones and leaves some out. The data hold more than 75,000 clones, with almost 90% observed a single time. Sequencing used peripheral blood, obtained on day 0 of AZD1222 vaccination. The receptors stem from an adult in good health. Each CDR3 is given with its conserved first and last residue. D genes are given only for firm matches. Expanded clones get a size class; other rows say once, few or many, or leave the size out.

CDR3aa,CDR3nt,v_gene,j_gene,abundance,d_gene
CASSRPLLAGATGELFF,TGTGCCAGCAGCCGACCTCTTTTAGCGGGCGCGACCGGGGAGCTGTTTTTT,TRBV13,TRBJ2-2,.,TRBD2
CASSFPAGGAGETQYF,TGTGCCAGCAGCTTTCCAGCGGGAGGGGCTGGGGAGACCCAGTACTTC,TRBV11-2,TRBJ2-5,.,TRBD2
CASGPYRGEAFF,TGTGCTAGTGGCCCTTATAGGGGTGAAGCTTTCTTT,TRBV12-5,TRBJ1-1,.,.
CASSFRDTQYF,TGTGCCAGCAGCTTCAGAGATACGCAGTATTTT,TRBV7-9,TRBJ2-3,.,.
CASSLGSSASTDTQYF,TGTGCCAGCAGCTTGGGGTCTAGCGCGAGCACAGATACGCAGTATTTT,TRBV5-8,TRBJ2-3,.,.
CASSFTDTQYF,TGCGCCAGCAGCTTCACAGATACGCAGTATTTT,TRBV5-1,TRBJ2-3,few,.
CASKGAGRASTDTQYF,TGTGCCAGCAAAGGGGCAGGGAGGGCAAGCACAGATACGCAGTATTTT,TRBV28,TRBJ2-3,.,TRBD2
CASSFTGGDTGELFF,TGCGCCAGCAGCTTTACCGGAGGTGACACCGGGGAGCTGTTTTTT,TRBV5-1,TRBJ2-2,.,.
CASSRPGLAKNIQYF,TGTGCCAGCAGTCGACCGGGACTAGCCAAAAACATTCAGTACTTC,TRBV28,TRBJ2-4,.,.
CASSQERGPRSYEQYF,TGCGCCAGCAGCCAAGAACGCGGCCCCCGCTCCTACGAGCAGTACTTC,TRBV4-1,TRBJ2-7,.,.
CASSFSGAYGYTF,TGTGCCAGCAGTTTCTCAGGGGCCTATGGCTACACCTTC,TRBV12-3/TRBV12-4,TRBJ1-2,.,.
CASSLAGDSGELFF,TGCGCCAGCAGCTTGGCGGGGGACAGCGGGGAGCTGTTTTTT,TRBV5-1,TRBJ2-2,.,.
CAISSGQGSTGELFF,TGTGCCATCAGCTCGGGACAGGGAAGCACCGGGGAGCTGTTTTTT,TRBV10-3,TRBJ2-2,.,TRBD1
CARMRVWAGETQYF,TGTGCCAGGATGAGGGTTTGGGCCGGCGAGACCCAGTACTTC,TRBV3-1/TRBV3-2,TRBJ2-5,.,.
CASSPLRETNQQFF,TGTGCCAGCAGTCCGCTTCGTGAGACTAACCAGCAGTTCTTC,TRBV28,TRBJ2-1,.,.
CASSEDSSGNTIYF,TGTGCCAGCAGTGAGGACAGCTCTGGAAACACCATATATTTT,TRBV6-1,TRBJ1-3,.,.
CASSPGLAGGTFPNEQFF,TGCGCCAGCAGCCCAGGACTAGCGGGAGGGACGTTTCCAAATGAGCAGTTCTTC,TRBV4-3,TRBJ2-1,.,TRBD2
CASSYWGEETQYF,TGTGCCAGCAGTTACTGGGGGGAAGAGACCCAGTACTTC,TRBV6-5,TRBJ2-5,.,.
CASSFRPGTSGRANEQFF,TGTGCCAGCAGTTTCCGTCCCGGGACTAGCGGGAGGGCCAATGAGCAGTTCTTC,TRBV28,TRBJ2-1,.,TRBD2
CASSARAGGKNIQYF,TGTGCCAGCAGCGCCAGAGCGGGAGGCAAAAACATTCAGTACTTC,TRBV7-2,TRBJ2-4,.,TRBD2
CASSQAGTIGYEQYF,TGTGCCAGCAGCCAGGCCGGGACTATCGGGTACGAGCAGTACTTC,TRBV14,TRBJ2-7,.,TRBD2
CASGRAGAAGANVLTF,TGTGCCAGCGGAAGGGCGGGCGCGGCAGGGGCCAACGTCCTGACTTTC,TRBV7-3,TRBJ2-6,.,.
CASSLGYRGSSPLHF,TGTGCCAGCAGTTTAGGTTACAGGGGATCTTCACCCCTCCACTTT,TRBV27,TRBJ1-6,.,TRBD1
CASSRDRGDEQFF,TGTGCCAGCAGCCGAGACAGGGGGGATGAGCAGTTCTTC,TRBV2,TRBJ2-1,.,TRBD1
CASSMNTDYNSPLHF,TGTGCCAGCAGTATGAACACGGACTATAATTCACCCCTCCACTTT,TRBV27,TRBJ1-6,.,.
CASRSRYGQLEQYF,TGTGCCAGCAGGTCCCGCTACGGACAGCTCGAGCAGTACTTC,TRBV6-5,TRBJ2-7,once,.
CASSLGVTSGRGTGELFF,TGTGCCAGCAGCTTGGGGGTTACTAGCGGGAGAGGTACCGGGGAGCTGTTTTTT,TRBV7-8,TRBJ2-2,.,TRBD2
CASSSGGDEQFF,TGTGCCAGCAGTTCCGGGGGAGATGAGCAGTTCTTC,TRBV6-2/TRBV6-3,TRBJ2-1,.,.
CASSNSGRVLEQYF,TGTGCCAGCAGCAACTCTGGTAGAGTCCTCGAGCAGTACTTC,TRBV3-1/TRBV3-2,TRBJ2-7,.,.
CASSFPERASGSDIQYF,TGTGCCAGCAGTTTCCCCGAAAGAGCTAGCGGGAGTGACATTCAGTACTTC,TRBV6-2/TRBV6-3,TRBJ2-4,.,TRBD2
CATSDLSDSTSTDTQYF,TGTGCCACCAGTGATTTGTCGGACAGTACGAGCACAGATACGCAGTATTTT,TRBV24-1,TRBJ2-3,.,.